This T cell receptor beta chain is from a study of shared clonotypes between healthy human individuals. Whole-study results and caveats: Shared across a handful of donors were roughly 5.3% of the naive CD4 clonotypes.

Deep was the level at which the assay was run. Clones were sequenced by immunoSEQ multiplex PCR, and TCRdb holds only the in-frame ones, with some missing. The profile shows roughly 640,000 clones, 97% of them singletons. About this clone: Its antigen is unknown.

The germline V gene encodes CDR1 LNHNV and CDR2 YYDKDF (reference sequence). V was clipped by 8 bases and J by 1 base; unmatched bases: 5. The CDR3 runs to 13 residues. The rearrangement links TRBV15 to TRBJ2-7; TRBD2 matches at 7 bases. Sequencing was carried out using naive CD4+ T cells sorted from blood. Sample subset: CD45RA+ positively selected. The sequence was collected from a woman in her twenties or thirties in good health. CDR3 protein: CATGKGGSYEQYF. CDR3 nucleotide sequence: TGTGCCACCGGCAAGGGAGGGTCCTACGAGCAGTACTTC.